Only a few counts were recorded for the clone carrying this TCR beta chain. Its specificity is not known. Template-switching 5'RACE yielded the TCR cDNA; a universal primer site and UMIs were added in the process. MiXCR, run by TCRdb on the 5' RACE reads, gives a single entry per CDR3 protein. The sample lists 300,000 or so distinct CDR3 sequences; 7.5% to 9% were seen once. CDR1 and CDR2 from the germline V gene are SEHNR and FQNEAQ (reference sequence). V lost 5 bases and J lost 10; bases outside the gene matches: 8. This CDR3 region has 13 residues. These data originate in a study of T cells after yellow fever vaccination. Study background: Low-cell-number fractions underwent preparation using SMART-Seq v4 Ultra Low Input.

Whole-study findings and limits: In post-booster samples, most primary-vaccination clones reappeared (approximately 96% CD4, around 87% CD8). The secondary response was weaker, and its peak arrived faster, on day 5 versus 15.

The chain couples TRBV7-9 to TRBJ1-2; 9 bases align to TRBD1. The TCR originated in a man between 18 and 35 years old who received the YFV17D yellow fever vaccine. The sample was CD4+ T cells sorted from PBMCs, taken 5 days after the yellow fever booster vaccination. Here the CDR3 reads CASSPRDRAAYTF. The DNA of the CDR3 is TGTGCCAGCAGCCCCCGGGACAGGGCTGCCTACACCTTC. Drawing the rest from reference TRBV7-9 and TRBJ1-2, the complete variable domain is DTGVSQNPRHKITKRGQNVTFRCDPISEHNRLYWYRQTLGQGPEFLTYFQNEAQLEKSRLLSDRFSAERPKGSFSTLEIQRTEQGDSAMYLCASSPRDRAAYTFGSGTRLTVV.